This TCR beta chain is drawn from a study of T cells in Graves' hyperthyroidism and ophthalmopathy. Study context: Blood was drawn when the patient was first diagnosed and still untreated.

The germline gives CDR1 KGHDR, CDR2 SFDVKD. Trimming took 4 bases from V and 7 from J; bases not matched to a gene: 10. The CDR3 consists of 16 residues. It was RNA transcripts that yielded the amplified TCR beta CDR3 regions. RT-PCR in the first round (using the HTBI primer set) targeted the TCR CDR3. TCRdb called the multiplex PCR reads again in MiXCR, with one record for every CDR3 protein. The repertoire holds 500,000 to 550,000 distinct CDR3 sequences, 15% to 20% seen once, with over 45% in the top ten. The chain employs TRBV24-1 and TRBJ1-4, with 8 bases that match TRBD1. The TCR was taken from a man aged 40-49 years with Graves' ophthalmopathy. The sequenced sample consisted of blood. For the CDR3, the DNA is TGTGCCACCAGTGACTCAGGACAGGGATTCCGTGAAAAACTGTTTTTT. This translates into CATSDSGQGFREKLFF.